These T cell receptor beta chains were read from a single sample in a study of technical replicates of blood from a handful of donors. Sequenced by immunoSEQ multiplex PCR; TCRdb stores in-frame clones only, minus some. The sample holds 95,000 or so clones, around 95% seen once. The sample consisted of T cells isolated from PBMCs. The receptors shown here come from a human donor in good health. The CDR3 runs from the conserved cysteine through the conserved F or W. The order of the fields is clone size, V gene, J gene, D gene, CDR3 DNA, CDR3 protein. The D gene is left open where the match is weak. Size is omitted from some rows. Given values are once, few, many or a class for expanded clones.

size: -; V: TRBV27; J: TRBJ2-1; D: -; DNA: TGTGCCAGCAGGGACTGGACGCTAGATGAGCAGTTCTTC; CDR3: CASRDWTLDEQFF
size: -; V: TRBV7-6; J: TRBJ2-5; D: -; DNA: TGTGCCAGCAGCCTCACGCGACAGATCCAAGAGACCCAGTACTTC; CDR3: CASSLTRQIQETQYF
size: -; V: TRBV6-5; J: TRBJ2-7; D: -; DNA: TGTGCCAGCAGTTACGATGCCGAATCCGGCGAGCAGTACTTC; CDR3: CASSYDAESGEQYF
size: -; V: TRBV5-6; J: TRBJ2-7; D: -; DNA: TGTGCCAGCAGCTACCCCGGGTGGGGCAACTACGAGCAGTACTTC; CDR3: CASSYPGWGNYEQYF
size: -; V: TRBV21-1; J: TRBJ2-5; D: -; DNA: TGTGCCAGCAGCTGTGATCGGGGGGACACCCAAGAGACCCAGTACTTC; CDR3: CASSCDRGDTQETQYF
size: -; V: TRBV29-1; J: TRBJ2-5; D: -; DNA: TGCAGCGTTGATAGTGAGACCCAGTACTTC; CDR3: CSVDSETQYF
size: -; V: TRBV18; J: TRBJ1-5; D: -; DNA: TGTGCCAGCTCCTTGGGAGACAATCAGCCCCAGCATTTT; CDR3: CASSLGDNQPQHF
size: -; V: TRBV2; J: TRBJ2-1; D: TRBD2; DNA: TGTGCCAGCAGAGCTCTGGGACTAGCGGGTTACAATGAGCAGTTCTTC; CDR3: CASRALGLAGYNEQFF
size: -; V: TRBV19; J: TRBJ1-1; D: TRBD1; DNA: TGTGCCAGCACAGGGGGCAGTACTGAAGCTTTCTTT; CDR3: CASTGGSTEAFF
size: -; V: TRBV9; J: TRBJ2-5; D: TRBD1; DNA: TGTGCCAGCAGCAGACGGACAGGGGGACAGGGAGAGACCCAGTACTTC; CDR3: CASSRRTGGQGETQYF
size: -; V: TRBV6-6; J: TRBJ2-3; D: -; DNA: TGTGCCAGCAGTTACCGCGGCACAGATACGCAGTATTTT; CDR3: CASSYRGTDTQYF
size: -; V: TRBV7-9; J: TRBJ1-2; D: -; DNA: TGTGCCAGCAGCCCAGGCAGTGGGTCCCGGGGCTACACCTTC; CDR3: CASSPGSGSRGYTF
size: -; V: TRBV30; J: TRBJ2-7; D: -; DNA: TGTGCCTGGAGTCCCCGGGAATGGTACGAGCAGTACTTC; CDR3: CAWSPREWYEQYF
size: -; V: TRBV11-3; J: TRBJ2-2; D: TRBD1; DNA: TGTGCCAGCAGCCCCTGGACAGGATTGAACACCGGGGAGCTGTTTTTT; CDR3: CASSPWTGLNTGELFF
size: -; V: TRBV5-1; J: TRBJ2-2; D: TRBD1; DNA: TGCGCCAGCAGGACAGGGGGCTCCGGGGAGCTGTTTTTT; CDR3: CASRTGGSGELFF
size: -; V: TRBV5-1; J: TRBJ2-2; D: -; DNA: TGCGCCAGCAGCCCATGGGCAGACACCGGGGAGCTGTTTTTT; CDR3: CASSPWADTGELFF
size: once; V: TRBV7-3; J: TRBJ1-1; D: -; DNA: TGCGCCAGCAGTTATTCCGATCAGGGCACTGAAGCTTTCTTT; CDR3: CASSYSDQGTEAFF
size: -; V: TRBV7-9; J: TRBJ2-7; D: -; DNA: TGTGCCAGCAGCCCACAGGGAGACGAGCAGTACTTC; CDR3: CASSPQGDEQYF
size: -; V: TRBV4-3; J: TRBJ2-7; D: TRBD1; DNA: TGCGCCAGCAGCCCCTCCTCTAATCGACAGGGGATTACCTCCTACGAGCAGTACTTC; CDR3: CASSPSSNRQGITSYEQYF
size: -; V: TRBV7-9; J: TRBJ1-1; D: -; DNA: TGTGCCAGCAGCTTGGCTGCAGGGTCGACTGAAGCTTTCTTT; CDR3: CASSLAAGSTEAFF
size: -; V: TRBV6-1; J: TRBJ2-7; D: -; DNA: TGTGCCAGCAGTGAATACGAAGGGGCCATCTACGAGCAGTACTTC; CDR3: CASSEYEGAIYEQYF
size: -; V: TRBV19; J: TRBJ2-7; D: TRBD1; DNA: TGTGCCAGTAGTATTCGCCGGGACAGCTCCTACGAGCAGTACTTC; CDR3: CASSIRRDSSYEQYF
size: -; V: TRBV29-1; J: TRBJ2-3; D: TRBD2; DNA: TGCAGCGTAGGACTAGCGGGAGGTACAGATACGCAGTATTTT; CDR3: CSVGLAGGTDTQYF
size: -; V: TRBV19; J: TRBJ1-5; D: TRBD1; DNA: TGTGCCAGTAGTATACAGGGGGCAGGTCAGCCCCAGCATTTT; CDR3: CASSIQGAGQPQHF
size: -; V: TRBV11-2; J: TRBJ1-2; D: TRBD1; DNA: TGTGCCAGCAGCTTGGGACAGGGGGCAGCCTATGGCTACACCTTC; CDR3: CASSLGQGAAYGYTF
size: -; V: TRBV7-3; J: TRBJ1-1; D: -; DNA: TGTGCCAGCGCTTGGGCAGAGAACACTGAAGCTTTCTTT; CDR3: CASAWAENTEAFF
size: -; V: TRBV27; J: TRBJ2-7; D: -; DNA: TGTGCCAGTGGACAGTTACACGAGCAGTACTTC; CDR3: CASGQLHEQYF
size: -; V: TRBV6-1; J: TRBJ2-1; D: TRBD2; DNA: TGTGCCAGCCAAACTAGCGCCTTCTCCTACAATGAGCAGTTCTTC; CDR3: CASQTSAFSYNEQFF
size: -; V: TRBV7-2; J: TRBJ2-7; D: -; DNA: TGTGCCAGCAGCTTAGGGATCGGGGTCCTCTACGAGCAGTACTTC; CDR3: CASSLGIGVLYEQYF
size: -; V: TRBV9; J: TRBJ2-1; D: -; DNA: TGTGCCAGCAGCCTTCCATCCGTCGCAGGGTCGGGTGAGCAGTTCTTC; CDR3: CASSLPSVAGSGEQFF
size: -; V: TRBV5-5; J: TRBJ2-7; D: -; DNA: TGTGCCAGCACCATAATGTCAGACGGACAGAACCCCTACGAGCAGTACTTC; CDR3: CASTIMSDGQNPYEQYF
size: -; V: TRBV2; J: TRBJ2-6; D: TRBD1; DNA: TGTGCCAGCAGCGGAGGCTCCGGGACAGGAGGATCTGGGGCCAACGTCCTGACTTTC; CDR3: CASSGGSGTGGSGANVLTF
size: -; V: TRBV19; J: TRBJ1-5; D: -; DNA: TGTGCCAGTAGTAAAAGAGGGAACAATCAGCCCCAGCATTTT; CDR3: CASSKRGNNQPQHF
size: -; V: TRBV30; J: TRBJ2-1; D: TRBD1; DNA: TGTGCCTGGAGTTCCACAGGGGGCAATGAGCAGTTCTTC; CDR3: CAWSSTGGNEQFF
size: -; V: TRBV2; J: TRBJ1-3; D: -; DNA: TGTGCCAGCTTAGGGGCCCGCTCTGGAAACACCATATATTTT; CDR3: CASLGARSGNTIYF
size: once; V: TRBV13; J: TRBJ2-2; D: TRBD2; DNA: TGTGCCAGCAGCTCTCTAGCGGGTTTCATACCCGGGGAGCTGTTTTTT; CDR3: CASSSLAGFIPGELFF
size: -; V: TRBV6-5; J: TRBJ1-2; D: -; DNA: TGTGCCAGCAGTCCCGGACAGATCTATGGCTACACCTTC; CDR3: CASSPGQIYGYTF
size: -; V: TRBV6-1; J: TRBJ2-5; D: TRBD2; DNA: TGTGCCAGCGATATCGGACTAGCGCTAGAGACCCAGTACTTC; CDR3: CASDIGLALETQYF
size: -; V: TRBV4-1; J: TRBJ1-5; D: TRBD1; DNA: TGCGCCAGCAGCCAAGAGGACAGGGATGCCCAGCCCCAGCATTTT; CDR3: CASSQEDRDAQPQHF
size: -; V: TRBV7-3; J: TRBJ2-1; D: -; DNA: TGTGCCAGCAGCTTAAGTCGTGCGGACAATGAGCAGTTCTTC; CDR3: CASSLSRADNEQFF
size: -; V: TRBV29-1; J: TRBJ2-1; D: TRBD2; DNA: TGCAGCGATAGTCTAGCGGGATCCTACAATGAGCAGTTCTTC; CDR3: CSDSLAGSYNEQFF
size: -; V: TRBV27; J: TRBJ2-2; D: -; DNA: TGTGCCAGCAGTTCTCCCGGCGGATACACCGGGGAGCTGTTTTTT; CDR3: CASSSPGGYTGELFF
size: -; V: TRBV10-1; J: TRBJ2-2; D: TRBD1; DNA: TGCGCCAGCAGACAGGGGGGTTACGGGGAGCTGTTTTTT; CDR3: CASRQGGYGELFF
size: -; V: TRBV5-1; J: TRBJ2-7; D: TRBD2; DNA: TGCGCCAGCAGCTTTCCCCCTAGCGGGAGCTACGAGCAGTACTTC; CDR3: CASSFPPSGSYEQYF
size: -; V: TRBV7-6; J: TRBJ2-1; D: -; DNA: TGTGCCAGCAGCTTATGGAGGAGCTCCTACAATGAGCAGTTCTTC; CDR3: CASSLWRSSYNEQFF
size: -; V: TRBV28; J: TRBJ1-3; D: -; DNA: TGTGCCAGCAGTCCAGGGGTTGGAAACACCATATATTTT; CDR3: CASSPGVGNTIYF
size: -; V: TRBV7-2; J: TRBJ2-2; D: -; DNA: TGTGCCAGCAGCTTAGGCAGGCGCGGGGAGCTGTTTTTT; CDR3: CASSLGRRGELFF
size: -; V: TRBV6-5; J: TRBJ1-3; D: -; DNA: TGTGCCAGCAGTTACTCTCTCGGAAACACCATATATTTT; CDR3: CASSYSLGNTIYF
size: -; V: TRBV15; J: TRBJ2-3; D: -; DNA: TGTGCCACCAGCAGAGATGCGAAGTACACAGATACGCAGTATTTT; CDR3: CATSRDAKYTDTQYF
size: -; V: TRBV14; J: TRBJ2-5; D: -; DNA: TGTGCCAGCAGCCCGCTACAGGGAAACTACCAAGAGACCCAGTACTTC; CDR3: CASSPLQGNYQETQYF
size: -; V: TRBV7-2; J: TRBJ1-3; D: -; DNA: TGTGCCAGCAGCTTAGTTCCCAACAGGGATTATAACACCATATATTTT; CDR3: CASSLVPNRDYNTIYF
size: -; V: TRBV7-2; J: TRBJ1-1; D: -; DNA: TGTGCCAGCAGCTTAGAATTTGCGGGGACTGAAGCTTTCTTT; CDR3: CASSLEFAGTEAFF
size: -; V: TRBV9; J: TRBJ2-7; D: -; DNA: TGTGCCAGCAGCGAAGGGGATTACTCCTACGAGCAGTACTTC; CDR3: CASSEGDYSYEQYF
size: -; V: TRBV25-1; J: TRBJ1-1; D: -; DNA: TGTGCCAGCAGGGTGTCAGGGTCTGGTGTCACTGAAGCTTTCTTT; CDR3: CASRVSGSGVTEAFF
size: -; V: TRBV7-2; J: TRBJ1-2; D: -; DNA: TGTGCCAGCAGCTTAGTAGATATACAGCTCATTAACTATGGCTACACCTTC; CDR3: CASSLVDIQLINYGYTF